This TCR beta chain came from a study of beta chain features in type 1 diabetes. Whole-study context: Healthy donors and patients had similar age, gender and cell yields. Sorted cells from all samples, numbering about 98 million, were examined. General study results and limits: Fewer insertions but more deletions were seen at VDJ junctions in type 1 diabetes patients.

From germline, CDR1 is KGHSH and CDR2 LQKENI. The CDR3 extends over 15 amino acids. V lost 4 bases, J lost 0 bases, and 5 bases stayed unmatched. Researchers reported sorting CD4+ naive, central memory, regulatory and stem cell-like memory cells via CD45RO/CCR7/CD25/CD127/CD95/CD27. To note about this clone: Its specificity is unknown.

Since all of the isolated RNA was reverse transcribed, expressed TCRB transcripts were what got sequenced. Here immunoSEQ multiplex PCR was the method, and the copy in TCRdb shows in-frame clones only, minus some. This table holds approximately 400,000 clones, roughly 16% found once. The receptor was isolated from a young woman in good health. Sequencing input: naive CD4+ T cells from blood. This sequence joins TRBV18 and TRBJ1-1; TRBD1 aligns across 7 bases. The CDR3 nucleotides are TGTGCCAGCTCACGGGACAGATTAATGAACACTGAAGCTTTCTTT. Translation: CASSRDRLMNTEAFF.